The 30 T cell receptor beta chains given below trace back to one sample, sequenced in a study of identical twins. TCRdb re-called the 5' RACE reads through MiXCR, storing one row per CDR3 protein. The repertoire holds about 390,000 distinct CDR3 sequences, with 9% to 10% as singletons. The sample taken for sequencing was naive T cells sorted from blood. These receptor sequences come from a woman between 45 and 65 years old in good health.

This clonotype was counted ten times or more. This rearrangement joins TRBV7-9 to TRBJ2-1; 13 nucleotides align to TRBD2. Germline CDR1 and CDR2: SEHNR and FQNEAQ (reference sequence). V trimming: 5 bases; J trimming: 6 bases; junction bases outside the gene matches: 10. The CDR3 has 17 residues. This chain's CDR3 is CASSPGLAGERSNEQFF. The CDR3 nucleotides read TGTGCCAGCAGCCCTGGACTAGCGGGAGAGAGAAGCAATGAGCAGTTCTTC.

The chain recombines TRBV12-3 or TRBV12-4 with TRBJ1-1, with 9 bases fitting TRBD1. Unmatched junction bases numbered 8, after V lost 4 bases and J lost 8 bases. This CDR3 region has 14 residues. The CDR3 DNA reads as TGTGCCAGCAGTTCCGGGACAGGGTTCTCCGAAGCTTTCTTT. Amino acids: CASSSGTGFSEAFF.

This clonotype was observed at least ten times. The gene calls are TRBV3-1 and TRBJ2-5; perhaps TRBD2 as D (7 bases). Between the trimmed V and J ends, which lost 3 bases and 5 bases, there was a span of 16 bases. The V gene's germline CDR1 is LGHDT and CDR2 YNNKEL (reference sequence). This CDR3 is built from 15 residues. The DNA of the CDR3 is TGTGCCAGCAGCCACCGGGGGGCGAATGGTGAGACCCAGTACTTC. Its translation: CASSHRGANGETQYF.

In its sample, this clonotype was seen many times. V usage is TRBV15 and J usage is TRBJ2-3; the D is unclear. The CDR3 has 13 amino acids. The germline V and J ends were trimmed by 0 bases and 4 bases, with 5 bases remaining between them. CDR1 LNHNV and CDR2 YYDKDF come from the germline V gene (reference sequence). CDR3 DNA: TGTGCCACCAGCAGAGATTGGGCAGATACGCAGTATTTT. Residues: CATSRDWADTQYF.

Regarding this clonotype: A junction boundary mismatches the germline segment, possibly from a read error. The rearrangement joins TRBV4-1 to TRBJ2-5; 8 bases map to TRBD2. The germline V gene has CDR1 MGHRA and CDR2 YSYEKL. This CDR3 spans 16 amino acids. The CDR3 loop reads CTSSPTYSGERETQYF. Written as DNA, the CDR3 is TGCACCAGCAGCCCAACCTATAGCGGGGAGAGAGAGACCCAGTACTTC.

This clonotype was seen ten or more times. The chain links TRBV4-1 to TRBJ2-5; the D gene could be TRBD1 or TRBD2 (5 bases each). The CDR3 has 15 residues. Deletions cut 0 bases from V and 4 bases from J, with 12 bases between. CDR1 and CDR2 from the germline V gene are MGHRA and YSYEKL. Here the CDR3 reads CASSQDWGNVETQYF. The CDR3 nucleotides are TGCGCCAGCAGCCAAGATTGGGGGAACGTAGAGACCCAGTACTTC.

This clonotype appeared many times. This chain joins TRBV14 and TRBJ1-1, with TRBD1 matching over 7 bases. The J segment lost 6 bases and the V segment lost 2 bases, leaving 3 bases of the junction unmatched. Germline V gene sequence: CDR1 SGHDN, CDR2 FVKESK. This CDR3 is built from 13 residues. In DNA, the CDR3 is TGTGCCAGCAGCCAACCTGACAGGGCTGAAGCTTTCTTT. It is translated as CASSQPDRAEAFF.

This clonotype was observed a handful of times. The chain has TRBV7-9 and TRBJ2-3, with 11 bases lining up with TRBD1. Germline CDR1 SEHNR, CDR2 FQNEAQ (reference sequence). The CDR3 is 17 amino acids. J lost 5 bases, V lost 4 bases, and 11 bases had no gene match. The CDR3, as DNA: TGTGCCAGCAGCTGGCGGGGACAGGGGGAAATGGAAGATACGCAGTATTTT. Amino acids: CASSWRGQGEMEDTQYF.

The chain combines TRBV28 with TRBJ1-1; the match to TRBD1 covers 11 bases. Unmatched junction bases numbered 3, after V lost 0 bases and J lost 0 bases. The CDR3 sequence is 17 residues long. From germline, CDR1 is MDHEN and CDR2 SYDVKM. The CDR3 sequence is CASSLWGTGGMNTEAFF. The CDR3, as DNA: TGTGCCAGCAGTTTATGGGGGACAGGGGGGATGAACACTGAAGCTTTCTTT.

This clonotype appeared a few times. The CDR3 sequence is CASSQRAPMETQYF. DNA for the CDR3: TGTGCCAGCAGCCAACGGGCGCCCATGGAGACCCAGTACTTC. The chain couples TRBV7-9 to TRBJ2-5; D is uncertain. This CDR3 spans 14 amino acids. Looked up from germline, CDR1 is SEHNR and CDR2 is FQNEAQ (reference sequence). V lost 5 bases and J 5 bases, leaving 15 bases between the germline ends.

The sample holds a few counts of this clonotype. The chain carries TRBV12-3 or TRBV12-4 and TRBJ2-6; tentatively, D is TRBD1 (5 bases). V shed 2 bases and J shed 2 bases, with 13 bases lying between them. This CDR3 comprises 17 residues. CDR3 sequence reads: CASSLRGGATGANVLTF. The CDR3 DNA sequence: TGTGCCAGCAGTTTAAGGGGCGGAGCGACTGGGGCCAACGTCCTGACTTTC.

About this clonotype itself: The CDR3 carries no conserved terminal phenylalanine or tryptophan, so it likely arises from a read error. V gene TRBV25-1 combines with J gene TRBJ2-6; perhaps TRBD2 as D (7 bases). Trimming cost V 1 base and J 4 bases, with 14 bases left between them. Germline V gene data show CDR1 as MGHDK and CDR2 as SYGVNS. The CDR3 runs 17 residues. The CDR3 sequence is CASSEWGGASGANVLTL. CDR3 nucleotide sequence: TGTGCCAGCAGTGAATGGGGGGGCGCGTCAGGGGCCAACGTCCTGACTCTC.

V and J are TRBV21-1 and TRBJ2-7. TRBV21-1 is given as a pseudogene. This CDR3 contains 15 residues. The CDR3 region is CASSRDSTRKYEQYV. CDR3 nucleotides: TGTGCCAGCAGTCGTGACTCGACCAGAAAATACGAGCAGTACGTC.

The chain links TRBV5-4 to TRBJ2-7; D perhaps matches TRBD2 (5 bases). This CDR3 has 15 residues. Trimming stripped 0 bases from V and 7 bases from J, with 17 bases between. Germline loops: CDR1 SGHNT, CDR2 YYREEE (reference sequence). The CDR3: CASSLESSHRREQYF. In DNA, the CDR3 is TGTGCCAGCAGCTTGGAATCGTCACACCGGAGGGAGCAGTACTTC. The full variable domain, with the rest looked up from reference TRBV5-4 and TRBJ2-7, is ETGVTQSPTHLIKTRGQQVTLRCSSQSGHNTVSWYQQALGQGPQFIFQYYREEENGRGNFPPRFSGLQFPNYSSELNVNALELDDSALYLCASSLESSHRREQYFGPGTRLTVT.

This clonotype was counted many times. V is TRBV20-1 and J is TRBJ2-1, with D possibly matching TRBD2 (6 bases). The CDR3 has 16 amino acids. V dropped 0 bases and J dropped 1 base, with 13 bases sitting between them. The germline V gene has CDR1 DFQATT and CDR2 SNEGSKA (reference sequence). This CDR3 is CSARETSGYSYNEQFF. The CDR3 DNA reads TGCAGTGCTAGAGAGACCAGCGGGTATTCCTACAATGAGCAGTTCTTC.

The J gene is TRBJ2-7, the V gene TRBV7-8; D remains ambiguous. The CDR3 loop spans 12 amino acids. V dropped 7 bases and J dropped 2 bases, with 9 bases sitting between them. Looked up from germline, CDR1 is SGHVS and CDR2 is FQNEAQ. The CDR3 coding sequence is TGTGCCAGCATCACACTGACCTACGAGCAGTACGTC. Translating gives CASITLTYEQYV.

In its sample, this clonotype was seen many times. The chain employs TRBV24-1 and TRBJ2-2, with D maybe TRBD2 (5 bases). Trimming left V 6 bases short and J 3 bases short, with 7 bases between. The CDR3 loop spans 13 amino acids. The germline gives CDR1 KGHDR, CDR2 SFDVKD. CDR3 in DNA: TGTGCCACCAGTTCGGGATACACCGGGGAGCTGTTTTTT. Its protein product is CATSSGYTGELFF.

This clonotype turned up a few times. V and J are TRBV5-1 and TRBJ2-2; 10 positions agree with TRBD1. This CDR3 is built from 14 residues. The germline gives CDR1 SGHRS, CDR2 YFSETQ. V lost 4 bases to trimming and J lost 8 bases; unmatched junction nucleotides: 5. Here the CDR3 reads CASSPGQGIGELFF. The CDR3 nucleotides are TGCGCCAGCAGCCCGGGACAGGGGATAGGGGAGCTGTTTTTT.

This clonotype appeared a few times. This chain connects TRBV3-1 to TRBJ2-1; D not resolved. Germline V gene sequence: CDR1 LGHDT, CDR2 YNNKEL (reference sequence). Trimming removed 0 bases at V and 7 bases at J, with 19 bases between. The CDR3 loop spans 17 amino acids. The CDR3 sequence: CASSQDTGTIGLNEQFF. The CDR3 nucleotides read TGTGCCAGCAGCCAAGACACCGGTACGATTGGGTTGAATGAGCAGTTCTTC.

This clonotype came up many times. This rearrangement joins TRBV5-1 to TRBJ2-7; TRBD2 agrees at 9 bases. Germline V gene sequence: CDR1 SGHRS, CDR2 YFSETQ. V dropped 3 bases and J dropped 2; count of bases not matched to a gene: 6. The CDR3 extends over 15 amino acids. The CDR3 reads CASSSGLAKTYEQYF. The CDR3 nucleotides read TGCGCCAGCAGCTCTGGACTAGCGAAGACCTACGAGCAGTACTTC.

This clonotype was found a few times. The chain combines TRBV20-1 with TRBJ2-5; D possibly matches TRBD1 or TRBD2 (5 bases each). The CDR3 length is 16 residues. Germline V gene lookup returns CDR1 DFQATT and CDR2 SNEGSKA (reference sequence). V gave up 0 bases and J gave up 5 bases, with 19 bases separating them. As DNA, the CDR3 is TGCAGTGCTAGAGATTGGGAAACGGGGCGAAGTGAGACCCAGTACTTC. Translating it yields CSARDWETGRSETQYF.

This clonotype occurred many times. V and J are TRBV12-3 or TRBV12-4 and TRBJ2-3; possibly TRBD2 for D (5 bases). V lost 6 bases and J 1 base, leaving 11 bases between the germline ends. The CDR3 is 14 residues long. This CDR3 is CASRPDLRTDTQYF. The CDR3 nucleotides are TGTGCCAGCAGGCCGGACTTACGCACAGATACGCAGTATTTT.

The gene calls are TRBV5-1 and TRBJ2-2, with 7 positions matching TRBD2. V lost 3 bases to trimming and J lost 4 bases; unmatched junction nucleotides: 6. The germline gives CDR1 SGHRS, CDR2 YFSETQ. CDR3 size: 15 residues. This CDR3 reads CASSYPSGGTGELFF. CDR3 in DNA: TGCGCCAGCAGCTACCCTAGCGGAGGCACCGGGGAGCTGTTTTTT.

This clonotype appeared many times. V usage is TRBV5-1 and J usage is TRBJ2-3; either TRBD1 or TRBD2 may supply D (5 bases each). Germline-derived CDR1 and CDR2 are SGHRS and YFSETQ. The CDR3 sequence is 15 residues long. Trimming took 0 bases from V and 0 from J, leaving 8 bases between them. CDR3 protein: CASSLVGDSTDTQYF. CDR3 DNA sequence: TGCGCCAGCAGCTTGGTGGGGGATAGCACAGATACGCAGTATTTT.

In its sample, this clonotype was seen a few times. The chain links TRBV29-1 to TRBJ2-7, with 7 nucleotides matching TRBD1. The CDR3 consists of 14 residues. The germline CDR1 and CDR2 sequences are SQVTM and ANQGSEA. The junction had 4 bases not matched to a gene; V was cut back by 1 base and J by 1 base. The CDR3 spells CSVEGTGESYEQYF. In DNA, the CDR3 is TGCAGCGTTGAAGGGACAGGCGAGTCCTACGAGCAGTACTTC.

The chain joins TRBV12-3 or TRBV12-4 to TRBJ2-5, with 7 nucleotides matching TRBD2. The V segment lost 2 bases and the J segment 4 bases; nucleotides outside the gene matches: 4. The CDR3 runs 14 residues. CDR3 coding DNA: TGTGCCAGCAGTTTAAGCGGGGTGGTAGAGACCCAGTACTTC. It codes for CASSLSGVVETQYF.

This clonotype was observed a handful of times. CDR3 nucleotides: TGTGCTAGCGAAAGAAGGACTAGCGGGAATGGGGAGACCCAGTACTTC. Its translation: CASERRTSGNGETQYF. The chain carries TRBV12-5 and TRBJ2-5, with TRBD2 matching 12 bases. The CDR3 has 16 amino acids. CDR1 is LGHNT and CDR2 is FRNRAP in the germline V gene. The J segment lost 5 bases and the V segment lost 9 bases, leaving 13 bases of the junction unmatched.

This clonotype has at least ten counts. This chain joins TRBV3-1 and TRBJ2-1; 9 bases line up with TRBD2. CDR1 LGHDT and CDR2 YNNKEL come from the germline V gene (reference sequence). CDR3 size: 15 residues. J lost 8 bases, V lost 4 bases, and 9 bases had no gene match. The DNA of the CDR3 is TGTGCCAGCAGCCGAGCCCCTGGGACTAGCTATGAGCAGTTCTTC. Protein sequence: CASSRAPGTSYEQFF.

J is TRBJ1-5 and V is TRBV12-3 or TRBV12-4, with 9 positions matching TRBD1. CDR3 length equals 17 residues. Unmatched junction bases numbered 8, after V lost 5 bases and J lost 0 bases. CDR3 coding DNA: TGTGCCAGCAGTACGGGACAGGGAATGTATAGCAATCAGCCCCAGCATTTT. This gives the protein CASSTGQGMYSNQPQHF.

V gene TRBV12-3 or TRBV12-4 combines with J gene TRBJ2-2; no clear D. This CDR3 spans 15 amino acids. Trimming left V 5 bases short and J 2 bases short, with 12 bases between. CDR3 DNA: TGTGCCAGCAGTCCCCGACCCCTCAACACCGGGGAGCTGTTTTTT. Residues: CASSPRPLNTGELFF.